The 5 T cell receptor beta chains reported below all come from one sample, sequenced in a study of T cell responses to AZD1222 COVID-19 vaccine (dated by TCRdb to the early 2020s). This specimen's time point label, interpreted: about 28 days (+/-7) after the second vaccine dose. Library creation used the immunoSEQ multiplex PCR assay. TCRdb stores this immuneACCESS table with in-frame sequences only. Part of the clones is absent; in the studies checked, under half of the shortfall reflects unresolved V genes, and no reason is known for the rest. This sample holds 100,000 to 150,000 clones; 75% to 90% were observed only once. Around 4.4% of the sample is in the top ten clones. The specimen was peripheral blood, collected 28 days after the second AZD1222 dose. These receptors all stem from an adult who received the AZD1222 COVID-19 vaccine.

The chain carries TRBV10-3 and TRBJ1-3, with TRBD1 as a possible D gene (5 bases). The germline V gene has CDR1 ENHRY and CDR2 SYGVKD. With 3 bases removed from V and 0 bases from J, the gap between germline ends came to 12 bases. The CDR3 is 16 residues long. This CDR3 is CAISDAGRSSGNTIYF. The CDR3 DNA follows: TGTGCCATCAGTGATGCGGGACGCTCCTCTGGAAACACCATATATTTT.

In its sample, this clone was seen a few times. This chain connects TRBV7-8 to TRBJ1-2; weak D call: TRBD1 (5 bases). V lost 0 bases and J lost 6, with 17 bases in between. Per germline, CDR1 SGHVS and CDR2 FQNEAQ. The CDR3 loop spans 16 amino acids. CDR3 residues: CASSLASEGRLNGYTF. The CDR3 DNA reads as TGTGCCAGCAGCTTAGCCTCGGAGGGGAGATTAAATGGCTACACCTTC.

The rearrangement links TRBV18 to TRBJ1-5; TRBD1 aligns across 8 bases. J gave up 10 bases and V 0 bases, and 2 bases lay outside the gene matches. Germline values: CDR1 KGHSH, CDR2 LQKENI. The CDR3 has 13 amino acids. This CDR3 reads CASSPPQGDPQHF. CDR3 in DNA: TGTGCCAGCTCACCACCACAGGGGGACCCCCAGCATTTT.

The chain recombines TRBV10-2 with TRBJ1-3; D gene uncertain. With 0 bases removed from V and 4 bases from J, the gap between germline ends came to 16 bases. The germline CDR1 and CDR2 sequences are WSHSY and SAAADI. The CDR3 has 17 amino acids. This chain's CDR3 is CASSESFETLIGNTIYF. As DNA, the CDR3 is TGCGCCAGCAGTGAGTCGTTCGAGACCTTGATAGGAAACACCATATATTTT.

The chain employs TRBV7-2 and TRBJ2-3; maybe TRBD1 (6 bases). Germline-derived CDR1 and CDR2 are SGHTA and FQGNSA. Between the trimmed V and J ends, which lost 2 bases and 0 bases, there was a span of 12 bases. This CDR3 is built from 16 residues. The CDR3 here is CASSLTGTFSTDTQYF. CDR3 nucleotides: TGTGCCAGCAGCTTAACGGGGACATTTAGCACAGATACGCAGTATTTT.